Sequencing of this T cell receptor (beta chain) was carried out in a study of blood T cells in healthy people across ages. The overall study: The template switching approach captured approximately one barcoded beta molecule for every two T cells.

Isolated per sample were at least 6 million PBMCs. Per individual sample, total RNA of at least 5 micrograms was extracted. Broader study findings: Roughly linearly, TCR beta diversity per million T cells fell as age increased.

The length of the CDR3 is 15 residues. The V gene lost 5 bases and the J gene lost 5 bases, with 18 bases spanning the gap. CDR1 is KGHSH, CDR2 LQKENI, per germline. The authors ran a second PCR of about 6 to 11 cycles using a sample-barcoded 5' primer and a J-beta primer mix. TCRdb reanalysed the 5' RACE reads using MiXCR and keeps one entry per CDR3 protein. This table has over 700,000 distinct CDR3 sequences, roughly 53% appearing once. In regard to this clonotype: Antigen: not known.

The chain recombines TRBV18 with TRBJ2-5; tentatively, D is TRBD2 (6 bases). This sequence originates from an older man in good health. Source material: blood. The CDR3 spells CASSSGLHGRETQYF. CDR3 DNA sequence: TGTGCCAGCTCATCGGGACTCCATGGGAGGGAGACCCAGTACTTC.